This T cell receptor beta chain derives from a study of T cell clonality in common variable immunodeficiency. This clone has at least ten counts. The read gets to within 3 residues of the CDR3 end, and the germline J gene fills in the rest. Other DNA sequences within the sample encode an identical CDR3. Clones were read by immunoSEQ multiplex PCR, and TCRdb kept only the in-frame ones, dropping some. Sampling found some 64,000 clones, none seen once. V was pared by 6 bases and J by 3 bases, with 12 bases between. The CDR3 covers 13 residues. The sample comprised peripheral blood mononuclear cells. The clonotype comes from a person aged 18 to 75 in good health. This chain joins TRBV12-3 or TRBV12-4 and TRBJ2-7; D is possibly TRBD2 (5 bases). CDR3: CASSISGFYEQYF. CDR3 DNA (partial): TGTGCCAGCAGCATCAGCGGTTTCTACGAG.